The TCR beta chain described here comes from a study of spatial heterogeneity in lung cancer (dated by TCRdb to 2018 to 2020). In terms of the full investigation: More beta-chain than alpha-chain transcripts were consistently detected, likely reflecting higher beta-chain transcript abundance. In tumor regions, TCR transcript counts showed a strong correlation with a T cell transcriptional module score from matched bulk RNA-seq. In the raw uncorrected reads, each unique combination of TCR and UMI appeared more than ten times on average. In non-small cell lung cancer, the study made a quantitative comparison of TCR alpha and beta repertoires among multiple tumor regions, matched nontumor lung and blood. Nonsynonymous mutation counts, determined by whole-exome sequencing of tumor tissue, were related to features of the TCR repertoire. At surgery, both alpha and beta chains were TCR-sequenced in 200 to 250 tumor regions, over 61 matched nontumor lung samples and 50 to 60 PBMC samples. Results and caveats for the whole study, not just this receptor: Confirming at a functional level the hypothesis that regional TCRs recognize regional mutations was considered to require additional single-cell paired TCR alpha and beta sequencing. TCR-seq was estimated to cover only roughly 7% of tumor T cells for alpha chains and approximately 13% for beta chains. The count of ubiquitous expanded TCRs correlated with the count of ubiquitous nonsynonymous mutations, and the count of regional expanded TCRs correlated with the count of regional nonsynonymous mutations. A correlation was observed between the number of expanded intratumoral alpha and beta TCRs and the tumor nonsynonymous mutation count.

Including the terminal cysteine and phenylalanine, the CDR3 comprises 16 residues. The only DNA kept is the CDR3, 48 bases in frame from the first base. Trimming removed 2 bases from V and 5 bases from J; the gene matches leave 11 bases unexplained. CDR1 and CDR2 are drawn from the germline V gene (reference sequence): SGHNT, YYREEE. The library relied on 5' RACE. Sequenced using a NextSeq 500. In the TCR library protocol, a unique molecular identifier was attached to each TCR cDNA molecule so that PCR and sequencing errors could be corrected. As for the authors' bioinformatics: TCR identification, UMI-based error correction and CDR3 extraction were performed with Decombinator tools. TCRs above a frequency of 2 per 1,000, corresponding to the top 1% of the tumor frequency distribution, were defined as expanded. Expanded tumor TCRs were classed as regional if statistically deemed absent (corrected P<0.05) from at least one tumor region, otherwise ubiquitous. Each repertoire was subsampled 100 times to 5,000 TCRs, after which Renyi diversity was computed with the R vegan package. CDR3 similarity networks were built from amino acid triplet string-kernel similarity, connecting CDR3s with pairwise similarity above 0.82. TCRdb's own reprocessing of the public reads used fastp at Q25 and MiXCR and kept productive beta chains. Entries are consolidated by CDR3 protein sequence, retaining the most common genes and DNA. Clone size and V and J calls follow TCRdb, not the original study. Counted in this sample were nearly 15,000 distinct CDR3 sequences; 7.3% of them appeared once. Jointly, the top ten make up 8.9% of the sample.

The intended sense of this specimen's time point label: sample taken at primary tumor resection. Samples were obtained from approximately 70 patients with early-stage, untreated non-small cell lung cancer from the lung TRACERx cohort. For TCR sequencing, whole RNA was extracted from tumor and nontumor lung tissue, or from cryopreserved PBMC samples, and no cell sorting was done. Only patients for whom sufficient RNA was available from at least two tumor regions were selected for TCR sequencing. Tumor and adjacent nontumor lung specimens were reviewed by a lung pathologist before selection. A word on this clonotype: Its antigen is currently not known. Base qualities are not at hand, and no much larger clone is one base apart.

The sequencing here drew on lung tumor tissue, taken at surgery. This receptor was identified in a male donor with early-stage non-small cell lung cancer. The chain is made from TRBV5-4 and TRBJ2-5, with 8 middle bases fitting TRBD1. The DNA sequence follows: TGTGCCAGCAGCTTTCTGCCCGGACAGGGTCGGGAGACCCAGTACTTC. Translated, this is CASSFLPGQGRETQYF. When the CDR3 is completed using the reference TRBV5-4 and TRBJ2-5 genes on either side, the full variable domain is ETGVTQSPTHLIKTRGQQVTLRCSSQSGHNTVSWYQQALGQGPQFIFQYYREEENGRGNFPPRFSGLQFPNYSSELNVNALELDDSALYLCASSFLPGQGRETQYFGPGTRLLVL.